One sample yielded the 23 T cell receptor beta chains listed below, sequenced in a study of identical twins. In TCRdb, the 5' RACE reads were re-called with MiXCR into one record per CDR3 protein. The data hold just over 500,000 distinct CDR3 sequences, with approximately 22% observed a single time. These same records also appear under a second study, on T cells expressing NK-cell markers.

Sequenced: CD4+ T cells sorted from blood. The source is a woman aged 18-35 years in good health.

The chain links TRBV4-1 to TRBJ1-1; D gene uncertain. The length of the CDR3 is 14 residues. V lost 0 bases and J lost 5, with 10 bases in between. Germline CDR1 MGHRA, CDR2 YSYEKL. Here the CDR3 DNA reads TGCGCCAGCAGCCAAGATCCGGCGGGGACTGAAGCTTTCTTT. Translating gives CASSQDPAGTEAFF.

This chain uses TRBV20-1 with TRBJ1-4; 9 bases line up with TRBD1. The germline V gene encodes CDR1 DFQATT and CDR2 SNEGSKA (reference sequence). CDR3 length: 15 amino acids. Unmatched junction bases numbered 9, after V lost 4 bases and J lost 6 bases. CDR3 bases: TGCAGTGCTAATCGCCGGGACAGGGTTCATGAAAAACTGTTTTTT. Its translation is CSANRRDRVHEKLFF.

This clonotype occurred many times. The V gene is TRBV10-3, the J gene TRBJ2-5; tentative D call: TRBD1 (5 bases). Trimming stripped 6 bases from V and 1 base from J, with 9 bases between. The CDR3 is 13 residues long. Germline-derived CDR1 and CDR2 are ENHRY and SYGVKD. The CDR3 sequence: CAISTGGQETQYF. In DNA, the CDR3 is TGTGCCATCAGCACAGGTGGCCAAGAGACCCAGTACTTC.

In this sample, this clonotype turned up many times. The CDR3 DNA reads as TGTGCCAGCAGCTTAGTATCTAGGTCACCCCTCCACTTT. This gives the protein CASSLVSRSPLHF. The gene calls are TRBV11-3 and TRBJ1-6; D not resolved. Germline loops: CDR1 SGHNT, CDR2 YENEEA. The CDR3 sequence is 13 residues long. The V end lost 1 base, the J end lost 10 bases, and 8 bases lay between the germline ends.

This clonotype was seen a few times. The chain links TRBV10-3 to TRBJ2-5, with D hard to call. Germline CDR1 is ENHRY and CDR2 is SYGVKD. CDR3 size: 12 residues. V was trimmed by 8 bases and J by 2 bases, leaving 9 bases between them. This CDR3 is CAIGVRQETQYF. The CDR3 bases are TGTGCCATCGGGGTTAGACAAGAGACCCAGTACTTC.

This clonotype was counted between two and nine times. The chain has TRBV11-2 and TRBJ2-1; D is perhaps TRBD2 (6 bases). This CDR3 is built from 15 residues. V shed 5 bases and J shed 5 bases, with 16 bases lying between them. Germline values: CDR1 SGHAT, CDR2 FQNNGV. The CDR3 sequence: CASSRRGAGDNEQFF. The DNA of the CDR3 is TGTGCCAGCAGCCGTCGAGGAGCGGGCGACAATGAGCAGTTCTTC.

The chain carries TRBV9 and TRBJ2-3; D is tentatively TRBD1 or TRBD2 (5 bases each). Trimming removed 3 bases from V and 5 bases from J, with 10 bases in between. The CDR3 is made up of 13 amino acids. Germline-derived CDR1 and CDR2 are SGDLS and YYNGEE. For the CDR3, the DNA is TGTGCCAGCAGCGCCGGGGACGTAGATACGCAGTATTTT. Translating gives CASSAGDVDTQYF.

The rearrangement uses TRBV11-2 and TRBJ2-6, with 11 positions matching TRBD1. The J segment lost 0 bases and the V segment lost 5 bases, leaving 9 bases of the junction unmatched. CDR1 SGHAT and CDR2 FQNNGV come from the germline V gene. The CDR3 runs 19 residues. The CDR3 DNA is TGTGCCAGCAGCCCGAGGACAGGGGGCTCATTCTCTGGGGCCAACGTCCTGACTTTC. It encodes CASSPRTGGSFSGANVLTF.

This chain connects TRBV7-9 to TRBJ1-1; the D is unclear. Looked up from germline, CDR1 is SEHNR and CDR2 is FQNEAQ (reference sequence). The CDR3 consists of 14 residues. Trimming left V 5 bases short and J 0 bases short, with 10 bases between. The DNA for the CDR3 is TGTGCCAGCAGCAGGATGGTTTTGAACACTGAAGCTTTCTTT. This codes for CASSRMVLNTEAFF.

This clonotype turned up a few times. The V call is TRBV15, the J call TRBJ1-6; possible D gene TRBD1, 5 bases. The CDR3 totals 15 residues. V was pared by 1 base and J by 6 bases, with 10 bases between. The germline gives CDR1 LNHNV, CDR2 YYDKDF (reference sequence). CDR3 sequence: CATSRGGSSNSPLHF. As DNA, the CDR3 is TGTGCCACCAGCAGAGGGGGCAGCTCTAATTCACCCCTCCACTTT. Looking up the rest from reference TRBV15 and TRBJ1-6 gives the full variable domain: DAMVIQNPRYQVTQFGKPVTLSCSQTLNHNVMYWYQQKSSQAPKLLFHYYDKDFNNEADTPDNFQSRRPNTSFCFLDIRSPGLGDTAMYLCATSRGGSSNSPLHFGNGTRLTVT.

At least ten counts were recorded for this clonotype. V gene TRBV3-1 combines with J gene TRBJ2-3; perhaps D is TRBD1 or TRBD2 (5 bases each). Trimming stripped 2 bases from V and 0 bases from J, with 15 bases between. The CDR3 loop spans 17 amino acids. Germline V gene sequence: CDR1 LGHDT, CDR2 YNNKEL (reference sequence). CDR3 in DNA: TGTGCCAGCAGCCAAATTACGGGGCCGGGGAGCACAGATACGCAGTATTTT. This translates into CASSQITGPGSTDTQYF.

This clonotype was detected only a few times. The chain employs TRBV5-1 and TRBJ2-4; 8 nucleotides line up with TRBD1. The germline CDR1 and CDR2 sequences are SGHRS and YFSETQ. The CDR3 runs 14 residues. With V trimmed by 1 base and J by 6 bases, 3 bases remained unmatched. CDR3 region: CASSLSGTGNIQYF. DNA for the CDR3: TGCGCCAGCAGCTTGTCTGGGACAGGAAACATTCAGTACTTC.

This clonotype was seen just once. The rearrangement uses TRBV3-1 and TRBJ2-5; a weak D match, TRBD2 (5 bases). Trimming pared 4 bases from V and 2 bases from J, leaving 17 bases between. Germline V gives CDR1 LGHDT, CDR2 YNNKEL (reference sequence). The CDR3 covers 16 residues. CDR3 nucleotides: TGTGCCAGCAGCCTCGTAAGGACTCGAGTTCAAGAGACCCAGTACTTC. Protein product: CASSLVRTRVQETQYF.

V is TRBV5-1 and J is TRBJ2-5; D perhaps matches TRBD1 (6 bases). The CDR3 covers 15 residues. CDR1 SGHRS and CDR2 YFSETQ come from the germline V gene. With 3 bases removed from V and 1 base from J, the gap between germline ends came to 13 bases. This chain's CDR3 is CASSSGDTVQETQYF. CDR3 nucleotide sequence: TGCGCCAGCAGCTCCGGGGACACAGTCCAAGAGACCCAGTACTTC. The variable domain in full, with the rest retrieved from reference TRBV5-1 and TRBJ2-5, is KAGVTQTPRYLIKTRGQQVTLSCSPISGHRSVSWYQQTPGQGLQFLFEYFSETQRNKGNFPGRFSGRQFSNSRSEMNVSTLELGDSALYLCASSSGDTVQETQYFGPGTRLLVL.

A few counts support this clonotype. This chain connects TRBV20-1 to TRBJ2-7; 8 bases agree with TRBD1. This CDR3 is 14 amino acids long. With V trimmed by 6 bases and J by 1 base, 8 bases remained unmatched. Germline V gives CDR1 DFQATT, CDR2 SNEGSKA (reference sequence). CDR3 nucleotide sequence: TGCAGTGCCGCACAGGGGGGAAGATCCTACGAGCAGTACTTC. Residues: CSAAQGGRSYEQYF.

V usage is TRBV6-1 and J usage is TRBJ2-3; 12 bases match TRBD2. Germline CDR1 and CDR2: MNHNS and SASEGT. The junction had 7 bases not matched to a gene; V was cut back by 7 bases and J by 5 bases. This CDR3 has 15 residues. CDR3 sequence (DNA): TGTGCCAGCAAGCTAGCGGGGGGGCCAGAAGATACGCAGTATTTT. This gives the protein CASKLAGGPEDTQYF.

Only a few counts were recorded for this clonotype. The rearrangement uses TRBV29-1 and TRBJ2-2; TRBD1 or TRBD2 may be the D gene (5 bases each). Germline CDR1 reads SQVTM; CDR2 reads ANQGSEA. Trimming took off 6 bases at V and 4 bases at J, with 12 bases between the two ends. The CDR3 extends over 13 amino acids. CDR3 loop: CSVLRGVTGELFF. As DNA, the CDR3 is TGCAGCGTCCTTCGGGGCGTCACCGGGGAGCTGTTTTTT.

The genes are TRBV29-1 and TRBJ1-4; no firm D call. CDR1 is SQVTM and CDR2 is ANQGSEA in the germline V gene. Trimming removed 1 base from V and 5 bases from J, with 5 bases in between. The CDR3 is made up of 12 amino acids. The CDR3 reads CSVEGENEKLFF. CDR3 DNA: TGCAGCGTTGAAGGGGAGAATGAAAAACTGTTTTTT. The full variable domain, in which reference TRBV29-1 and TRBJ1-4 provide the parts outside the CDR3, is SAVISQKPSRDICQRGTSLTIQCQVDSQVTMMFWYRQQPGQSLTLIATANQGSEATYESGFVIDKFPISRPNLTFSTLTVSNMSPEDSSIYLCSVEGENEKLFFGSGTQLSVL.

The chain's CDR3 is CASSFSDRDYGYTF. As DNA, the CDR3 is TGTGCCAGCAGTTTCTCAGACAGGGACTATGGCTACACCTTC. The chain combines TRBV12-3 or TRBV12-4 with TRBJ1-2; the match to TRBD1 covers 7 bases. This CDR3 is built from 14 residues. After removal of 3 bases from V and 3 bases from J, the junction contained 4 bases not matched to a gene.

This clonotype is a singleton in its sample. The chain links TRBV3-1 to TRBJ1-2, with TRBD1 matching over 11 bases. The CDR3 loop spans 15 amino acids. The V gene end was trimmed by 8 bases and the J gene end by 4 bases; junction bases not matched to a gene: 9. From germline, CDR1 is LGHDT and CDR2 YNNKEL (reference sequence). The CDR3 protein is CASRTGTGGPYGYTF. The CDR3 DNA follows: TGTGCCAGCCGTACCGGGACAGGGGGACCCTATGGCTACACCTTC.

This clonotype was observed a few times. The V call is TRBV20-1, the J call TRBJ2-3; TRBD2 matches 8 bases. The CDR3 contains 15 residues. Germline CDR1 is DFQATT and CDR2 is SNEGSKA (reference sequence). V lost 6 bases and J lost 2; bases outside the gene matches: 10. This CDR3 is CSAEDRGGPTDTQYF. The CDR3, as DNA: TGCAGTGCAGAAGACCGGGGGGGACCCACAGATACGCAGTATTTT.

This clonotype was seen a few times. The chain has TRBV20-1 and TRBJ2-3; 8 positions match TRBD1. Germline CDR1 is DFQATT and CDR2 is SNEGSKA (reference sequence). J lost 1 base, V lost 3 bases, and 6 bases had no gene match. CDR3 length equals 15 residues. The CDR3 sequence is CSASRGTGRTDTQYF. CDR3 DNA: TGCAGTGCTAGTAGGGGGACAGGTCGCACAGATACGCAGTATTTT.

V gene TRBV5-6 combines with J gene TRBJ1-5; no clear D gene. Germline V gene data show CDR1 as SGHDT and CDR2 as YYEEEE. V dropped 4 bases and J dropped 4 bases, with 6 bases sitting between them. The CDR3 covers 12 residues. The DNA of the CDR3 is TGTGCCAGCAGCAATTGGAATCAGCCCCAGCATTTT. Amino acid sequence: CASSNWNQPQHF.